These 25 T cell receptor beta chains share one sample of origin, sequenced in a study of OX40 agonist ivuxolimab in advanced cancers. Generated by immunoSEQ multiplex PCR, the TCRdb table keeps only in-frame clones and is missing some. The sample holds tens of thousands of clones, more than 70% seen once. This material consisted of CD4+ or CD8+ T cells sorted from blood, taken in a trial of the OX40 agonist ivuxolimab. The receptors shown here come from an adult with an advanced solid tumor such as melanoma, head and neck, liver or kidney cancer.

This chain links TRBV19 with TRBJ1-4; a possible D gene is TRBD1 (5 bases). Trimming shortened V by 5 bases and J by 8 bases, and 24 bases separated the two germline ends. Per germline, CDR1 LNHDA and CDR2 SQIVND (reference sequence). The CDR3 has 17 amino acids. CDR3 protein: CASSGRDWGELGEKLFF. CDR3 in DNA: TGTGCCAGTAGTGGCCGGGACTGGGGGGAACTCGGCGAAAAACTGTTTTTT.

The rearrangement links TRBV7-9 to TRBJ1-1; D gene unclear. Trimming removed 0 bases at V and 4 bases at J, with 6 bases between. The CDR3 is 13 residues long. Per germline, CDR1 SEHNR and CDR2 FQNEAQ (reference sequence). This CDR3 reads CASSLAPGTEAFF. In DNA form, the CDR3 reads TGTGCCAGCAGCTTAGCCCCGGGCACTGAAGCTTTCTTT.

The chain is built from TRBV7-9 and TRBJ2-7; 7 nucleotides match TRBD1. There are 14 residues in the CDR3. The V and J ends lost 1 base and 1 base, in that order; junction bases with no gene match: 1. Germline V gene data show CDR1 as SEHNR and CDR2 as FQNEAQ (reference sequence). The CDR3 bases are TGTGCCAGCAGCTTAGTGGGACAGTCCTACGAGCAGTACTTC. Translation: CASSLVGQSYEQYF.

The chain combines TRBV5-1 with TRBJ2-7; D gene ambiguous. This CDR3 spans 13 amino acids. Trimming shortened V by 4 bases and J by 7 bases, and 15 bases separated the two germline ends. Germline CDR1 is SGHRS and CDR2 is YFSETQ. In nucleotides, the CDR3 is TGCGCCAGCAGCATGGCTGAGGAGAGGGAGCAGTACTTC. Its translation is CASSMAEEREQYF. The full variable domain, in which reference TRBV5-1 and TRBJ2-7 provide the parts outside the CDR3, is KAGVTQTPRYLIKTRGQQVTLSCSPISGHRSVSWYQQTPGQGLQFLFEYFSETQRNKGNFPGRFSGRQFSNSRSEMNVSTLELGDSALYLCASSMAEEREQYFGPGTRLTVT.

V and J are TRBV2 and TRBJ2-3, with TRBD2 matching over 10 bases. The CDR3 totals 16 residues. From germline, CDR1 is SNHLY and CDR2 FYNNEI. J gave up 1 base and V 2 bases, and 3 bases lay outside the gene matches. Here the CDR3 reads CASSESGGDGTDTQYF. CDR3 DNA sequence: TGTGCCAGCAGTGAAAGCGGGGGGGACGGCACAGATACGCAGTATTTT.

V usage is TRBV7-3 and J usage is TRBJ2-3; 10 nucleotides agree with TRBD1. Germline values: CDR1 SGHTA, CDR2 FQGTGA. The CDR3 sequence is 20 residues long. V trimming: 2 bases; J trimming: 4 bases; junction bases outside the gene matches: 18. The CDR3 loop reads CASSLGPPTGQGVGADTQYF. The CDR3 DNA follows: TGTGCCAGCAGCTTAGGGCCACCGACCGGACAGGGGGTTGGGGCAGATACGCAGTATTTT. The variable domain in full, with the rest retrieved from reference TRBV7-3 and TRBJ2-3, is GAGVSQTPSNKVTEKGKYVELRCDPISGHTALYWYRQSLGQGPEFLIYFQGTGAADDSGLPNDRFFAVRPEGSVSTLKIQRTERGDSAVYLCASSLGPPTGQGVGADTQYFGPGTRLTVL.

V usage is TRBV7-2 and J usage is TRBJ1-5; D not certain. The V gene lost 5 bases and the J gene lost 11 bases, with 28 bases spanning the gap. The CDR3 is 17 residues long. The germline V gene encodes CDR1 SGHTA and CDR2 FQGNSA. This CDR3 is CASSKKRIGEEPWAQHF. The CDR3 coding sequence is TGTGCCAGCAGCAAGAAAAGGATAGGCGAGGAGCCGTGGGCCCAGCATTTT.

The rearrangement uses TRBV7-9 and TRBJ2-7, with 8 bases identical to TRBD1. The germline gives CDR1 SEHNR, CDR2 FQNEAQ (reference sequence). Trimming cost V 5 bases and J 4 bases; bases outside gene matches: 16. The CDR3 contains 17 residues. The CDR3 spells CASSPTDDRGGFYEQYV. DNA of the CDR3: TGTGCCAGCAGCCCAACGGATGACAGGGGCGGTTTTTACGAGCAGTACGTC.

V is TRBV7-8 and J is TRBJ2-3; maybe TRBD2 (5 bases). The ends were cut back, 0 bases at V and 6 bases at J, with 19 bases in the middle. This CDR3 region has 17 residues. CDR1 is SGHVS, CDR2 FQNEAQ, per germline. The CDR3 bases are TGTGCCAGCAGCTTAGCGCAGGCGGGTCCCTCCCGGGATACGCAGTATTTT. Translating it yields CASSLAQAGPSRDTQYF.

The V and J genes are TRBV7-9 and TRBJ2-7; no firm D call. V dropped 4 bases and J dropped 5 bases, with 9 bases sitting between them. The CDR3 has 12 amino acids. The germline gives CDR1 SEHNR, CDR2 FQNEAQ (reference sequence). CDR3: CASSWAGHEQYV. CDR3 nucleotides: TGTGCCAGCAGCTGGGCCGGGCACGAGCAGTACGTC.

V and J are TRBV19 and TRBJ2-7; TRBD1 agrees at 12 bases. The CDR3 covers 14 residues. Germline V lookup: CDR1 LNHDA, CDR2 SQIVND (reference sequence). The V gene end was trimmed by 10 bases and the J gene end by 4 bases; junction bases not matched to a gene: 8. The CDR3 here is CATTPGQGAYEQYF. The CDR3 nucleotides are TGTGCCACTACACCGGGACAGGGGGCGTACGAGCAGTACTTC.

This clone was counted once. The genes are TRBV4-2 and TRBJ2-1; D unresolved. Trimming removed 0 bases at V and 6 bases at J, with 9 bases between. The CDR3 runs 14 residues. CDR1 and CDR2 from the germline V gene are LGHNA and YNFKEQ. CDR3 sequence: CASSQDSAINEQFF. In DNA, the CDR3 is TGTGCCAGCAGCCAAGATTCGGCCATCAATGAGCAGTTCTTC.

This clone was found a few times. The chain couples TRBV5-6 to TRBJ2-2; D might be TRBD1 (5 bases). CDR3 length: 16 amino acids. V was clipped by 1 base and J by 1 base, with 11 bases between them. The germline V gene has CDR1 SGHDT and CDR2 YYEEEE. CDR3 nucleotides: TGTGCCAGCAGCTTGTCTCCAGGGATGAACACCGGGGAGCTGTTTTTT. Encoded protein: CASSLSPGMNTGELFF.

The chain is built from TRBV9 and TRBJ2-1; TRBD2 agrees at 14 bases. The CDR3 spans 16 residues. Per the germline V gene, CDR1 is SGDLS and CDR2 is YYNGEE. Trimming took 0 bases from V and 8 from J; bases not matched to a gene: 4. CDR3 in amino acids: CASSVVGLAGGHEQFF. Written as DNA, the CDR3 is TGTGCCAGCAGCGTAGTAGGACTAGCGGGGGGACATGAGCAGTTCTTC.

V usage is TRBV28 and J usage is TRBJ2-7, with D unresolved. CDR3 length: 14 residues. V shed 1 base and J shed 6 bases, with 13 bases lying between them. From germline, CDR1 is MDHEN and CDR2 SYDVKM. The CDR3 coding sequence is TGTGCCAGCAGTTTATCTTCGGCCTCTCCCGAGCAGTACGTC. Encoded protein: CASSLSSASPEQYV.

This sequence joins TRBV19 and TRBJ2-7, with D unclear. The CDR3 is made up of 14 amino acids. V lost 6 bases to trimming and J lost 1 base, with 13 bases between them. Germline CDR1 and CDR2: LNHDA and SQIVND (reference sequence). The DNA for the CDR3 is TGTGCCAGTAGGATATCCCCTGGGTCCTACGAGCAGTACTTC. This sequence encodes CASRISPGSYEQYF.

This chain links TRBV10-1 with TRBJ2-1; 10 nucleotides align to TRBD2. The ends lost 3 bases at V and 10 bases at J; junction bases unmatched: 6. The length of the CDR3 is 14 residues. CDR1 is WNHNN, CDR2 SYGVQD, per germline (reference sequence). The CDR3: CASSESGGAFEQFF. DNA of the CDR3: TGCGCCAGCAGTGAAAGCGGGGGGGCCTTCGAGCAGTTCTTC.

Here the CDR3 reads CSVPGVRYGYTF. In nucleotides, the CDR3 is TGCAGCGTACCTGGGGTGCGTTATGGCTACACCTTC. The gene calls are TRBV29-1 and TRBJ1-2; D gene uncertain. This CDR3 comprises 12 residues. Per germline, CDR1 SQVTM and CDR2 ANQGSEA. V was shortened by 6 bases and J by 5 bases, with 13 bases between the two germline ends.

This sequence joins TRBV27 and TRBJ1-1; D unresolved. The CDR3 covers 13 residues. CDR1 and CDR2 (germline): MNHEY, SMNVEV (reference sequence). Trimming pared 3 bases from V and 4 bases from J, leaving 9 bases between. This CDR3 is CASSFRGVTEAFF. The CDR3 DNA is TGTGCCAGCAGTTTCCGCGGGGTCACTGAAGCTTTCTTT.

The gene calls are TRBV7-3 and TRBJ2-1; D possibly corresponds to TRBD2 (5 bases). The germline V gene encodes CDR1 SGHTA and CDR2 FQGTGA. V was trimmed by 5 bases and J by 5 bases, leaving 10 bases between them. This CDR3 comprises 13 residues. CDR3: CASSLSAHNEQFF. The CDR3 DNA sequence: TGTGCCAGCAGCCTTAGCGCCCACAATGAGCAGTTCTTC. Together with reference TRBV7-3 and TRBJ2-1, the CDR3 gives the full variable domain: GAGVSQTPSNKVTEKGKYVELRCDPISGHTALYWYRQSLGQGPEFLIYFQGTGAADDSGLPNDRFFAVRPEGSVSTLKIQRTERGDSAVYLCASSLSAHNEQFFGPGTRLTVL.

The gene calls are TRBV5-8 and TRBJ2-3; 7 bases line up with TRBD1. CDR1 is SGHTS, CDR2 YDEGEE, per germline. J gave up 0 bases and V 0 bases, and 4 bases lay outside the gene matches. The CDR3 spans 16 residues. CDR3 sequence reads: CASSLGTGYSTDTQYF. The CDR3 coding sequence is TGTGCCAGCAGCTTGGGGACAGGATATAGCACAGATACGCAGTATTTT.

This clone was seen a handful of times. In nucleotides, the CDR3 is TGTGCCAGTAGTACGGGCGGGGGAGGATACAATGAGCAGTTCTTC. It codes for CASSTGGGGYNEQFF. V and J are TRBV19 and TRBJ2-1; TRBD2 agrees at 7 bases. The germline V gene has CDR1 LNHDA and CDR2 SQIVND (reference sequence). The CDR3 has 15 amino acids. J lost 4 bases, V lost 4 bases, and 7 bases had no gene match.

The CDR3 DNA is TGCGCCAGCAGCCTTACTCCGGGACAGGGCGATGGCTACACCTTC. Its protein product is CASSLTPGQGDGYTF. The chain recombines TRBV4-1 with TRBJ1-2, with 9 bases fitting TRBD1. V shed 4 bases and J 6 bases; nucleotides not matched to a gene: 9. Germline V lookup: CDR1 MGHRA, CDR2 YSYEKL. The CDR3 length is 15 residues.

V usage is TRBV7-9 and J usage is TRBJ1-5, with 7 positions matching TRBD1. The J segment lost 0 bases and the V segment lost 4 bases, leaving 3 bases of the junction unmatched. The CDR3 has 15 residues. Germline V gene sequence: CDR1 SEHNR, CDR2 FQNEAQ (reference sequence). The CDR3 loop is CASSSGQFSNQPQHF. CDR3 coding DNA: TGTGCCAGCAGCTCGGGACAGTTTAGCAATCAGCCCCAGCATTTT. The whole variable domain, filled in from reference TRBV7-9 and TRBJ1-5, reads DTGVSQNPRHKITKRGQNVTFRCDPISEHNRLYWYRQTLGQGPEFLTYFQNEAQLEKSRLLSDRFSAERPKGSFSTLEIQRTEQGDSAMYLCASSSGQFSNQPQHFGDGTRLSIL.

The chain couples TRBV10-3 to TRBJ1-2; a possible D gene is TRBD1 (6 bases). Trimming shortened V by 0 bases and J by 4 bases, and 9 bases separated the two germline ends. Germline V gives CDR1 ENHRY, CDR2 SYGVKD. The CDR3 extends over 14 amino acids. CDR3 amino acids: CAISESTGLYGYTF. CDR3 DNA sequence: TGTGCCATCAGTGAGTCGACAGGTCTCTATGGCTACACCTTC.